This TCR beta chain was sequenced for a study of T cells expressing NK-cell markers. Study summary: Obtained from sorted CD3+CD56+NKG2C+, CD3+CD56+NKG2C- and CD3+CD56-NKG2C+ T cells were the TCR beta repertoires. Eight donors were sequenced, of whom seven were HCMV-seropositive, while the remaining one was HCMV-seronegative.

Points from the study as a whole: It remained uncertain whether the expanded NKG2C+ T cell clones were specific for HCMV antigens. Once again these clonotypes came out on top in the CD3+CD56-NKG2C+ fraction of several donors.

Details on this clonotype: What it recognizes is unknown.

There are 17 residues in the CDR3. The germline gives CDR1 DFQATT, CDR2 SNEGSKA (reference sequence). TCRdb re-called the 5' RACE reads and catalogs CDR3 proteins one per entry, DNA excluded. Its clone listing holds some 460,000 distinct CDR3 sequences. Sequenced: blood T cells: a sorted CD56 or NKG2C T cell subset, CD4+ or CD8+ T cells, or bulk PBMC T cells (not recorded which). The TCR originated in a woman aged 50 to 65 in good health. The V call is TRBV20-1, the J call TRBJ2-1; no DNA is available, so the TRBD2 call from TCRdb remains unchecked. The CDR3 loop is CSARDRLSASSYNEQFF.